These 26 T cell receptor beta chains were all obtained from the same sample, sequenced in a study of response to subunit inactivated influenza vaccine. TCRdb re-called the RT-PCR reads through MiXCR, storing one row per CDR3 protein. The data show 180,000 or so distinct CDR3 sequences, about 12% seen once. These same records also appear under a second study, on T cells expressing NK-cell markers. That report notes: For TCR beta, cDNA was produced by 5'RACE template switching with UMIs.

The sequenced sample was CD8+ T cells sorted from PBMCs, obtained 11 to 12 days after vaccination. Receptor source: a man between 50 and 59 years old who received an inactivated influenza vaccine.

This clonotype was counted only a few times. J is TRBJ1-2 and V is TRBV5-1; D uncertain. The CDR3 has 14 residues. V shed 0 bases and J shed 1 base, with 7 bases lying between them. Germline lookup yields CDR1 SGHRS and CDR2 YFSETQ. The CDR3: CASSLDGNNYGYTF. CDR3 nucleotides: TGCGCCAGCAGCTTGGATGGGAATAACTATGGCTACACCTTC.

Here the CDR3 DNA reads TGTGCCAGCAGCCCCCGGACCGGACGGGGCGGCGGGGAGCAGTACTTC. Its translation: CASSPRTGRGGGEQYF. This sequence joins TRBV13 and TRBJ2-7; perhaps D is TRBD1 or TRBD2 (5 bases each). Trimming took 5 bases from V and 7 from J, leaving 24 bases between them. This CDR3 region has 16 residues. Germline V lookup: CDR1 PRHDT, CDR2 FYEKMQ (reference sequence).

The chain has TRBV7-9 and TRBJ2-7; the match to TRBD2 covers 9 bases. CDR3 length equals 13 residues. Germline CDR1 and CDR2: SEHNR and FQNEAQ (reference sequence). Losses at the gene ends were 7 bases for V and 4 bases for J; bases not matched to a gene: 5. The CDR3 protein is CASKVSGSYEQYF. As DNA, the CDR3 is TGTGCCAGCAAGGTTAGCGGGAGTTACGAGCAGTACTTC.

This chain's CDR3 is CASTLGGPSSGNTIYF. In nucleotides, the CDR3 is TGTGCCAGTACCCTCGGGGGGCCAAGCTCTGGAAACACCATATATTTT. The rearrangement links TRBV19 to TRBJ1-3; tentatively, D is TRBD1 (6 bases). The length of the CDR3 is 16 residues. Germline CDR1 and CDR2: LNHDA and SQIVND (reference sequence). The V and J ends lost 7 bases and 0 bases respectively, with 16 bases between them.

The chain has TRBV12-3 or TRBV12-4 and TRBJ2-7; 9 nucleotides agree with TRBD1. V lost 5 bases to trimming and J lost 1 base; unmatched junction nucleotides: 3. The CDR3 contains 14 residues. The CDR3 is CASSRTGDSYEQYF. The CDR3 nucleotides read TGTGCCAGCAGTCGGACAGGGGATTCCTACGAGCAGTACTTC.

The chain has TRBV14 and TRBJ2-7; 12 bases line up with TRBD2. The CDR3 runs 15 residues. Germline loops: CDR1 SGHDN, CDR2 FVKESK. The V segment lost 3 bases and the J segment 7 bases; nucleotides outside the gene matches: 7. CDR3 coding DNA: TGTGCCAGCAGCCACACCGGGACTAGCGGGTCTGAGCAGTACTTC. Protein: CASSHTGTSGSEQYF.

The V and J genes are TRBV7-6 and TRBJ2-3; D possibly corresponds to TRBD2 (6 bases). The V end lost 5 bases, the J end lost 6 bases, and 18 bases lay between the germline ends. This CDR3 has 15 residues. From germline, CDR1 is SGHVS and CDR2 FNYEAQ. The CDR3 nucleotides read TGTGCCAGCAGCCATAACCCCGGGGGAGCGGATACGCAGTATTTT. Its protein product is CASSHNPGGADTQYF.

This rearrangement joins TRBV7-8 to TRBJ2-7; D remains unclear. Trimming cost V 1 base and J 3 bases, with 13 bases left between them. The CDR3 is 15 residues long. CDR1 SGHVS and CDR2 FQNEAQ come from the germline V gene. CDR3 in DNA: TGTGCCAGCAGCTTAGATGGGGTCTCTGACTACGAGCAGTACTTC. It yields the protein CASSLDGVSDYEQYF.

V and J are TRBV3-1 and TRBJ1-1; 10 bases line up with TRBD1. From germline, CDR1 is LGHDT and CDR2 YNNKEL (reference sequence). V shed 0 bases and J 0 bases; nucleotides not matched to a gene: 7. The CDR3 has 18 amino acids. The chain's CDR3 is CASSQDQKTGGMNTEAFF. The CDR3 coding sequence is TGTGCCAGCAGCCAAGATCAAAAGACAGGGGGCATGAACACTGAAGCTTTCTTT.

The chain uses TRBV30 and TRBJ1-2; a possible D gene is TRBD1 (5 bases). Germline V CDR1 and CDR2: GTSNPN, SVGIG (reference sequence). CDR3 length: 10 amino acids. The CDR3 coding sequence is TGTGTCACCGACAGCTATGGCTACACCTTC. This sequence encodes CVTDSYGYTF. The variable domain in full, with the rest retrieved from reference TRBV30 and TRBJ1-2, is SQTIHQWPATLVQPVGSPLSLECTVEGTSNPNLYWYRQAAGRGLQLLFYSVGIGQISSEVPQNLSASRPQDRQFILSSKKLLLSDSGFYLCVTDSYGYTFGSGTRLTVV.

The V and J genes are TRBV15 and TRBJ2-3; D is unresolved. Germline CDR1 is LNHNV and CDR2 is YYDKDF (reference sequence). The CDR3 is 12 amino acids. Deletions cut 4 bases from V and 5 bases from J, with 7 bases between. The CDR3: CATSNRLDTQYF. DNA of the CDR3: TGTGCCACCAGCAACCGCCTAGATACGCAGTATTTT.

This clonotype was counted ten times or more. The chain's CDR3 is CASSLDSTYEQYF. CDR3 nucleotides: TGTGCCAGCAGTTTAGACAGCACCTACGAGCAGTACTTC. This chain joins TRBV6-5 and TRBJ2-7, with a weak D call TRBD1 (5 bases). V was trimmed by 4 bases and J by 2 bases, leaving 9 bases between them. The germline V gene has CDR1 MNHEY and CDR2 SVGAGI. The CDR3 consists of 13 residues.

At least ten counts were recorded for this clonotype. The rearrangement uses TRBV5-1 and TRBJ2-3; TRBD1 matches 7 bases. In germline, CDR1 is SGHRS, CDR2 YFSETQ. The CDR3 is 15 amino acids. Germline trimming cut 0 bases from V and 2 bases from J; bases unmatched to any gene: 3. The CDR3 region is CASSLVQGITDTQYF. CDR3 DNA sequence: TGCGCCAGCAGCTTGGTACAGGGGATCACAGATACGCAGTATTTT.

The chain uses TRBV6-1 and TRBJ1-4; no firm D call. V was clipped by 6 bases and J by 8 bases, with 13 bases between them. Germline loops: CDR1 MNHNS, CDR2 SASEGT. This CDR3 has 13 amino acids. CDR3 loop: CASRPSLREKLFF. CDR3 nucleotide sequence: TGTGCCAGCAGACCGTCTCTACGGGAAAAACTGTTTTTT.

In this sample, this clonotype turned up many times. The V and J genes are TRBV12-3 or TRBV12-4 and TRBJ1-1; 7 nucleotides align to TRBD1. The CDR3 totals 14 residues. V shed 6 bases, J shed 1 base, and the junction held 5 bases outside the gene matches. CDR3 bases: TGTGCCAGCAGCAGACAGGGTAGGAACACTGAAGCTTTCTTT. Protein product: CASSRQGRNTEAFF.

The chain combines TRBV7-8 with TRBJ2-2; D is uncertain. V was clipped by 5 bases and J by 8 bases, with 15 bases between them. This CDR3 comprises 14 residues. Germline CDR1 and CDR2: SGHVS and FQNEAQ. CDR3 residues: CASSPNVGKGELFF. The CDR3 region has the DNA TGTGCCAGCAGCCCCAACGTGGGGAAAGGGGAGCTGTTTTTT.

Only a few counts were recorded for this clonotype. V usage is TRBV5-6 and J usage is TRBJ2-7; 9 bases fit TRBD1. The CDR3 loop spans 16 amino acids. CDR1 is SGHDT, CDR2 YYEEEE, per germline. The ends lost 0 bases at V and 9 bases at J; junction bases unmatched: 13. The CDR3 DNA reads TGTGCCAGCAGCTTGGTCCCCGGGACAGGGCCTTTTGGGCAGTACTTC. Translation: CASSLVPGTGPFGQYF.

At least ten counts were recorded for this clonotype. The chain uses TRBV4-1 and TRBJ2-3, with unresolved D. This CDR3 has 15 residues. The germline V and J ends were trimmed by 4 bases and 1 base, with 12 bases remaining between them. Germline V gene lookup returns CDR1 MGHRA and CDR2 YSYEKL. CDR3: CASSPGRERTDTQYF. The DNA of the CDR3 is TGCGCCAGCAGCCCCGGTAGGGAACGCACAGATACGCAGTATTTT.

The chain has TRBV3-1 and TRBJ2-2; D is uncertain. The germline V gene encodes CDR1 LGHDT and CDR2 YNNKEL (reference sequence). The CDR3 runs to 17 residues. V was clipped by 2 bases and J by 7 bases, with 20 bases between them. CDR3 loop: CASSQPRTDPEIGELFF. In DNA form, the CDR3 reads TGTGCCAGCAGCCAACCAAGGACGGACCCAGAGATCGGGGAGCTGTTTTTT.

This clonotype was counted only a few times. The chain combines TRBV20-1 with TRBJ2-7; 7 bases line up with TRBD1. Trimming removed 0 bases from V and 1 base from J; junction bases left unmatched: 3. The CDR3 has 14 amino acids. The germline gives CDR1 DFQATT, CDR2 SNEGSKA (reference sequence). The CDR3 is CSARDWDRSYEQYF. In nucleotides, the CDR3 is TGCAGTGCTAGAGACTGGGACAGATCCTACGAGCAGTACTTC.

This rearrangement joins TRBV6-5 to TRBJ2-1; 12 bases fit TRBD2. J was trimmed by 5 bases and V by 0 bases; bases with no gene match: 5. CDR1 and CDR2 (germline): MNHEY, SVGAGI. CDR3 length: 17 amino acids. This CDR3 reads CASSYSKLAGGDNEQFF. In nucleotides, the CDR3 is TGTGCCAGCAGTTACTCGAAGCTAGCGGGAGGGGACAATGAGCAGTTCTTC.

This clonotype was seen only a few times. CDR3 bases: TGCGCCAGCAGCCAAGGAACGCCCCCCAGGAGGGCCGGGGAGCTGTTTTTT. This encodes CASSQGTPPRRAGELFF. This chain joins TRBV4-1 and TRBJ2-2; D might be TRBD2 (6 bases). This CDR3 is 17 amino acids long. Germline CDR1 and CDR2: MGHRA and YSYEKL. V was shortened by 1 base and J by 6 bases, with 18 bases between the two germline ends.

This rearrangement joins TRBV4-2 to TRBJ2-1; 8 bases align to TRBD1. CDR1 LGHNA and CDR2 YNFKEQ come from the germline V gene. The CDR3 covers 17 residues. After removal of 2 bases from V and 4 bases from J, the junction contained 10 bases not matched to a gene. CDR3: CASSQSQRQGTYNEQFF. The CDR3 nucleotides read TGTGCCAGCAGCCAAAGCCAGAGACAGGGGACTTACAATGAGCAGTTCTTC.

This clonotype occurred a few times. V gene TRBV10-2 combines with J gene TRBJ2-2, with D unclear. The V gene lost 9 bases and the J gene lost 6 bases, with 8 bases spanning the gap. From germline, CDR1 is WSHSY and CDR2 SAAADI. This CDR3 comprises 11 residues. The DNA for the CDR3 is TGCGCCAGTTTTTCGGCCGGGGAGCTGTTTTTT. It yields the protein CASFSAGELFF.

The chain carries TRBV20-1 and TRBJ2-7; D is ambiguous. V shed 0 bases and J shed 1 base, with 10 bases lying between them. This CDR3 has 14 residues. Per the germline V gene, CDR1 is DFQATT and CDR2 is SNEGSKA (reference sequence). The CDR3 DNA sequence: TGCAGTGCTAGAGATCCCCCCAGATCCTACGAGCAGTACTTC. It codes for CSARDPPRSYEQYF.

This clonotype turned up a few times. The rearrangement joins TRBV30 to TRBJ2-6, with D uncertain. The CDR3 has 14 amino acids. Germline V gives CDR1 GTSNPN, CDR2 SVGIG (reference sequence). V lost 0 bases, J lost 2 bases, and 5 bases lay in between. CDR3 residues: CAWSVGAGANVLTF. The CDR3 nucleotides read TGTGCCTGGAGTGTTGGGGCTGGGGCCAACGTCCTGACTTTC.